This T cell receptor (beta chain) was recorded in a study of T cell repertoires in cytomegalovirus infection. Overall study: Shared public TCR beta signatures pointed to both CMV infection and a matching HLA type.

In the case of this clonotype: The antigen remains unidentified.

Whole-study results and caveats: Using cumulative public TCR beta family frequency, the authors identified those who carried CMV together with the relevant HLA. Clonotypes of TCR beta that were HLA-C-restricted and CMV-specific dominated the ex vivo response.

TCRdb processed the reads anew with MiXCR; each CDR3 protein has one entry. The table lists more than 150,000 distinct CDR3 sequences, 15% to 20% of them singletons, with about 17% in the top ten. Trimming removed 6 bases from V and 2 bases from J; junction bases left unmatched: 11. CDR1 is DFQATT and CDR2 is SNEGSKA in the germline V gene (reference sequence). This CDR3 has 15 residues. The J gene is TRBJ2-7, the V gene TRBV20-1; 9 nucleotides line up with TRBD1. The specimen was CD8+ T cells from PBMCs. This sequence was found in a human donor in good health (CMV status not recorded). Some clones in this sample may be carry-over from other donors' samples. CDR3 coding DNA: TGCAGTGCCAGAAGGGACAGGGTGGACACCTACGAGCAGTACTTC. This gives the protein CSARRDRVDTYEQYF.